This T cell receptor beta chain was recorded in a study of T cell responses to AZD1222 COVID-19 vaccine. Germline CDR1 reads MNHEY; CDR2 reads SVGAGI. The V end was cut by 2 bases, the J end by 4 bases, with 14 bases between. CDR3 length equals 15 residues. Clones were read by immunoSEQ multiplex PCR, and TCRdb kept only the in-frame ones, dropping some. The repertoire holds under 150,000 clones, with roughly nine tenths as singletons. The receptor comes from an adult in good health. This specimen consisted of peripheral blood, obtained on day 0 of AZD1222 vaccination. V is TRBV6-5 and J is TRBJ1-2, with D unclear. Here the CDR3 reads CASSYNRLFSYGYTF. The CDR3 DNA reads as TGTGCCAGCAGTTACAACCGCCTCTTCAGCTATGGCTACACCTTC.